This TCR beta chain was documented in a study of shared clonotypes between healthy human individuals. Looked up from germline, CDR1 is MDHEN and CDR2 is SYDVKM. This CDR3 has 19 residues. J was trimmed by 5 bases and V by 3 bases; bases with no gene match: 19. Libraries were prepared by immunoSEQ multiplex PCR; TCRdb keeps only in-frame clonotypes and omits some of them. This sample has millions of clones, with more than 90% found just once. The clonotype comes from a man between 18 and 35 years old in good health. V gene TRBV28 combines with J gene TRBJ2-5, with 9 bases aligning to TRBD2. Sequencing was carried out using naive CD4+ T cells sorted from blood. The subset was: CD45RA+ positively selected. The DNA for the CDR3 is TGTGCCAGCAGTTTGGGGCGGCGGGGGGGCCGAGGGAGGTTGGAGACCCAGTACTTC. It specifies CASSLGRRGGRGRLETQYF.